Described below is a single T cell receptor (beta chain) sequence and its context. In the study's own analysis: The detection floor for productive clonotype frequency was 2.59 x 10-5. This table comes from immunoSEQ multiplex PCR, and its TCRdb copy is limited to in-frame clones, with some not included. D and trimming were read from the DNA, whereas the V and J calls and clone size are those reported in that table. The sample consists of fewer than 30,000 clones, about three quarters of them appearing once. CDR1 is SQVTM, CDR2 ANQGSEA, per germline. Trimming removed 1 base at V and 3 bases at J, with 12 bases between. The CDR3 runs to 14 residues. The data stem from a study of STAT5B mutations in CD4+ large granular lymphocyte leukemia.

The sequencing input was CD4+ T cells from blood buffy coats. The receptor was derived from a human donor in good health. This chain connects TRBV29-1 to TRBJ1-2; D might be TRBD1 (5 bases). The CDR3 DNA is TGCAGCGTTGAAGGGGGGGTGGTTGACTATGGCTACACCTTC. It is translated as CSVEGGVVDYGYTF.